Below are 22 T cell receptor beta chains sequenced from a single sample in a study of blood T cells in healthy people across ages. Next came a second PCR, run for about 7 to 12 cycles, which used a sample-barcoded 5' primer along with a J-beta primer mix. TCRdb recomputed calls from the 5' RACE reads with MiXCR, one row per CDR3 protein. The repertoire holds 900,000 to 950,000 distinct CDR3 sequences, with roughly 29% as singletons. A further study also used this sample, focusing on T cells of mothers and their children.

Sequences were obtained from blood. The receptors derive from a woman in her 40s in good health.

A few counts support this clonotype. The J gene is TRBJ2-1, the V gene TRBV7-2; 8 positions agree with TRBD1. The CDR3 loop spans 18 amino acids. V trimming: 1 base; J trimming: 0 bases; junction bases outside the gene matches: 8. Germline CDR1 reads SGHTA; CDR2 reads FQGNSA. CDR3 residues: CASSLGRDRISSYNEQFF. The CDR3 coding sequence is TGTGCCAGCAGCTTAGGGCGGGACAGGATCAGCTCCTACAATGAGCAGTTCTTC.

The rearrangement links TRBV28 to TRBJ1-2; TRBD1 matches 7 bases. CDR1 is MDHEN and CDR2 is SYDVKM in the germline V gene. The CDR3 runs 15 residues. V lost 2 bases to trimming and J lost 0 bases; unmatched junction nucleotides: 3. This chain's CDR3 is CASSLLGTANYGYTF. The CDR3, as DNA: TGTGCCAGCAGTTTACTTGGGACAGCTAACTATGGCTACACCTTC.

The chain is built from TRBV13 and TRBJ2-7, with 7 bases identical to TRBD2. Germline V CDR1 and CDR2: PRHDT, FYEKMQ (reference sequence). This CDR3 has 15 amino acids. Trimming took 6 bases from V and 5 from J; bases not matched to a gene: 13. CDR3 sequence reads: CASRMLGGGSNEQYF. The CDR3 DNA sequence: TGTGCCAGCAGGATGCTTGGCGGGGGTTCCAACGAGCAGTACTTC.

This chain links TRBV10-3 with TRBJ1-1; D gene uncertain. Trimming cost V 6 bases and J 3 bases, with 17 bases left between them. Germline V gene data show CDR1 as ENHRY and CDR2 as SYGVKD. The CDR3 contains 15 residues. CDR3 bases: TGTGCCATCAGCAGAGGGATGGGGATGGACACTGAAGCTTTCTTT. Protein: CAISRGMGMDTEAFF.

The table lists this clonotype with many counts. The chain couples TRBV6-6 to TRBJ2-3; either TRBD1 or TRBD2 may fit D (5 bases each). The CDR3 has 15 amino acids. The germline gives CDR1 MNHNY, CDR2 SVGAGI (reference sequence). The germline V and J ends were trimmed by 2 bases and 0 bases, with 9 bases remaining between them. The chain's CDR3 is CASSYGGGSTDTQYF. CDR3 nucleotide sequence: TGTGCCAGCAGTTACGGTGGGGGTAGCACAGATACGCAGTATTTT.

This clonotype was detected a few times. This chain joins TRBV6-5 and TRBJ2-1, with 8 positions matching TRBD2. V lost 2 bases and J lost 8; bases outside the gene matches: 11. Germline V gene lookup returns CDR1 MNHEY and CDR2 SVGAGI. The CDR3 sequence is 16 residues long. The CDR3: CASSYEGGAGADEQFF. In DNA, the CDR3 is TGTGCCAGCAGTTACGAGGGTGGAGCGGGAGCCGATGAGCAGTTCTTC.

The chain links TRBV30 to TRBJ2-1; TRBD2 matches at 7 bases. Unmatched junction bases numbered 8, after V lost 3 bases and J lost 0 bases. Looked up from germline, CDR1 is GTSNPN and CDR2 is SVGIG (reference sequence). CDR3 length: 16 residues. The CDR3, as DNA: TGTGCCTGGAGAAACGAAGCGGGGAGCTCCTACAATGAGCAGTTCTTC. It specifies CAWRNEAGSSYNEQFF.

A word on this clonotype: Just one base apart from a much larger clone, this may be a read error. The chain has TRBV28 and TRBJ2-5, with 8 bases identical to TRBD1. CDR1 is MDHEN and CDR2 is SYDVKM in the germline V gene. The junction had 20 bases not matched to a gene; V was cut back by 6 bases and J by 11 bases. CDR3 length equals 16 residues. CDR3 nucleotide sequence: TGTGCCAGCAGCGGAATGGACAGGGCCGGGTACAATGAGCAGTACTTC. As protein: CASSGMDRAGYNEQYF. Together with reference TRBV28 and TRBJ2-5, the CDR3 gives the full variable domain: DVKVTQSSRYLVKRTGEKVFLECVQDMDHENMFWYRQDPGLGLRLIYFSYDVKMKEKGDIPEGYSVSREKKERFSLILESASTNQTSMYLCASSGMDRAGYNEQYFGPGTRLLVL.

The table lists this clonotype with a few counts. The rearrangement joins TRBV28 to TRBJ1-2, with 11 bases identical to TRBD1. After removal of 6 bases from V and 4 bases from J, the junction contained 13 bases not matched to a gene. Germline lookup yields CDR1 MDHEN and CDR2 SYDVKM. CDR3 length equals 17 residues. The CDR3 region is CASRPEPRTGGGYGYTF. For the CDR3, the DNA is TGTGCCAGCAGGCCTGAACCACGGACAGGGGGCGGCTATGGCTACACCTTC.

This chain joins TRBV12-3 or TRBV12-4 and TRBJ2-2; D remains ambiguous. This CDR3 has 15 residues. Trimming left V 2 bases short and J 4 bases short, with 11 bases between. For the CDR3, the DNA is TGTGCCAGCAGTTTAAGAGCTTCGAGCACCGGGGAGCTGTTTTTT. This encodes CASSLRASSTGELFF.

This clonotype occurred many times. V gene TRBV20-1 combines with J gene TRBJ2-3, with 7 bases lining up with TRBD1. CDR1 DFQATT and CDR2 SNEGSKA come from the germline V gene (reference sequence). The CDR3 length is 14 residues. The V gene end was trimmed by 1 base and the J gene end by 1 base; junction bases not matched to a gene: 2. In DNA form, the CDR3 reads TGCAGTGCTAGAGGAACAGGGGGCACAGATACGCAGTATTTT. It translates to CSARGTGGTDTQYF.

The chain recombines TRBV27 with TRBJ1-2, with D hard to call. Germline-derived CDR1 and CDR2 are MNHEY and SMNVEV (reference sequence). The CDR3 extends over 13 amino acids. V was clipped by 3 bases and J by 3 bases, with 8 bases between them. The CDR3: CASSFQGYYGYTF. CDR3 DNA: TGTGCCAGCAGTTTCCAAGGTTACTATGGCTACACCTTC.

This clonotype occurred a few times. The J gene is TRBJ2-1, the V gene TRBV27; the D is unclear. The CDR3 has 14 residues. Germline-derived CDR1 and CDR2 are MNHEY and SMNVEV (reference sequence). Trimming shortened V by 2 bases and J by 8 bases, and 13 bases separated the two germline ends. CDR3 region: CASSLLRTEYEQFF. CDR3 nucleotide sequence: TGTGCCAGCAGTTTACTCCGAACGGAGTATGAGCAGTTCTTC.

The CDR3 is CASSGAGAVANYGYTF. The CDR3, as DNA: TGTGCCAGCTCCGGGGCAGGGGCGGTAGCTAACTATGGCTACACCTTC. The chain recombines TRBV14 with TRBJ1-2; D might be TRBD1 (6 bases). Between the trimmed V and J ends, which lost 8 bases and 0 bases, there was a span of 19 bases. Germline CDR1 SGHDN, CDR2 FVKESK. The CDR3 covers 16 residues. Looking up the rest from reference TRBV14 and TRBJ1-2 gives the full variable domain: EAGVTQFPSHSVIEKGQTVTLRCDPISGHDNLYWYRRVMGKEIKFLLHFVKESKQDESGMPNNRFLAERTGGTYSTLKVQPAELEDSGVYFCASSGAGAVANYGYTFGSGTRLTVV.

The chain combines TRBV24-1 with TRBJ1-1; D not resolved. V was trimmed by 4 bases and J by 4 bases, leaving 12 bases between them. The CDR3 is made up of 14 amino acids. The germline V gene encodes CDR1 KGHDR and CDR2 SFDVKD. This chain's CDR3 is CATSDNGRTTEAFF. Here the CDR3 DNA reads TGTGCCACCAGTGACAATGGACGGACCACTGAAGCTTTCTTT.

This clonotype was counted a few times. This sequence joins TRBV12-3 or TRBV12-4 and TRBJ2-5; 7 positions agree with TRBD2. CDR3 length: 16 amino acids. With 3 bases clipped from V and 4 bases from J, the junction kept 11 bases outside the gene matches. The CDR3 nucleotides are TGTGCCAGCAGTTTCAGGCCCGCGGGGAGGGGAGAGACCCAGTACTTC. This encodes CASSFRPAGRGETQYF.

The DNA for the CDR3 is TGTGCCAGCAGTTTACAGGGGGCTGCGAGATACGAGCAGTACTTC. Translating it yields CASSLQGAARYEQYF. This sequence joins TRBV28 and TRBJ2-7, with TRBD1 matching 8 bases. V shed 2 bases and J 4 bases; nucleotides not matched to a gene: 7. The CDR3 contains 15 residues. Germline-derived CDR1 and CDR2 are MDHEN and SYDVKM.

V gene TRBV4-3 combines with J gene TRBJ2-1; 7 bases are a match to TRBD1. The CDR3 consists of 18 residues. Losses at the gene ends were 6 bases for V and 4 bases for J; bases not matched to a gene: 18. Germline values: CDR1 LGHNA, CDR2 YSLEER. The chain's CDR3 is CASRARSQTGAIYNEQFF. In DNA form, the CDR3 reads TGCGCCAGCAGAGCAAGGTCCCAAACAGGGGCCATTTACAATGAGCAGTTCTTC.

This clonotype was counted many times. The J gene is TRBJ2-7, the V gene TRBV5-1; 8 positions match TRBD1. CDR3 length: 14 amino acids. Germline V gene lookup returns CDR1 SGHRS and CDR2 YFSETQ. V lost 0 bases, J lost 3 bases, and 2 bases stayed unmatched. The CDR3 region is CASSLEQGGYEQYF. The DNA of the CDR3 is TGCGCCAGCAGCTTGGAACAGGGGGGCTACGAGCAGTACTTC.

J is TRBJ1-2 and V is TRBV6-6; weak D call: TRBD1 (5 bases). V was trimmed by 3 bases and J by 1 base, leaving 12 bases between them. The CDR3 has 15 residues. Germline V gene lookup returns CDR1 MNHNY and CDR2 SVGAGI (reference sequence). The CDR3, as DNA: TGTGCCAGCAGTTATGGGGCAGGAGTTAACTATGGCTACACCTTC. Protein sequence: CASSYGAGVNYGYTF.

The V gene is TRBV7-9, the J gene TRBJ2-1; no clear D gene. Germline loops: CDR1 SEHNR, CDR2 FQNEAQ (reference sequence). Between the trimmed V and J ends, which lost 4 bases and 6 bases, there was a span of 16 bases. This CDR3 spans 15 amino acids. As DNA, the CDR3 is TGTGCCAGCAGCTCAACCAGGTTTTCTGGCAATGAGCAGTTCTTC. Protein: CASSSTRFSGNEQFF. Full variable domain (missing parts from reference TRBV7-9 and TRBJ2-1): DTGVSQNPRHKITKRGQNVTFRCDPISEHNRLYWYRQTLGQGPEFLTYFQNEAQLEKSRLLSDRFSAERPKGSFSTLEIQRTEQGDSAMYLCASSSTRFSGNEQFFGPGTRLTVL.

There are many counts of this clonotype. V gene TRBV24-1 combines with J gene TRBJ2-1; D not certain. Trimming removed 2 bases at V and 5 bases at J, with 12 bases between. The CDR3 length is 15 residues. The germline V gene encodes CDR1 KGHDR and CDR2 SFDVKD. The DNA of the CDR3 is TGTGCCACCAGTGATTCCTCGTTAATCCACAATGAGCAGTTCTTC. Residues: CATSDSSLIHNEQFF.